This T cell receptor beta chain was retrieved from a study of cytomegalovirus exposure and HLA in healthy donors. The primer mix had 60 Vbeta and 13 Jbeta primers. The table came from immunoSEQ multiplex PCR; TCRdb's copy has only in-frame clones and leaves some out. Here the sample spans 250,000 to 350,000 clones, roughly 88% being singletons. Comments on this clone: Its matching antigen is unknown.

CDR1 and CDR2 from the germline V gene are PRHDT and FYEKMQ (reference sequence). The CDR3 runs to 12 residues. V lost 6 bases to trimming and J lost 6 bases; unmatched junction nucleotides: 3. Overall study findings and caveats: Fewer than 200 TCR beta chains were listed as cytomegalovirus-associated.

The rearrangement joins TRBV13 to TRBJ2-7; 9 nucleotides align to TRBD1. The TCR originated in a man aged 35 to 55 in good health and CMV-seropositive. The specimen sequenced was PBMCs. The CDR3 loop is CASSDRGGEQYF. CDR3 DNA sequence: TGTGCCAGCAGTGACAGGGGGGGCGAGCAGTACTTC.